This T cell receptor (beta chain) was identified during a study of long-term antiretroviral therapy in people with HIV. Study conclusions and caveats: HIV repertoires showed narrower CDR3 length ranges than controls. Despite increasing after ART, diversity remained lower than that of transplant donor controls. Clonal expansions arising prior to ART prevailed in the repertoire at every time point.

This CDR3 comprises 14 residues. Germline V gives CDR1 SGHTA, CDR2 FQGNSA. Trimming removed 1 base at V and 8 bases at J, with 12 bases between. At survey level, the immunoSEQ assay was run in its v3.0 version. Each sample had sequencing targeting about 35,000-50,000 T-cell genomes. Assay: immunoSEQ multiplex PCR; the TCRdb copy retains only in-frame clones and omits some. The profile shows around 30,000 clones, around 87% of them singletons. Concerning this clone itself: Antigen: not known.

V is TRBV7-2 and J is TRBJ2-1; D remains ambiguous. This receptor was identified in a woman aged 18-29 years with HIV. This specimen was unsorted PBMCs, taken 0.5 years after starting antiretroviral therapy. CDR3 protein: CASSLGGQAHEQFF. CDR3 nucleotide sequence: TGTGCCAGCAGCTTAGGGGGTCAAGCGCATGAGCAGTTCTTC.